A selection of T cell receptor beta chains follows, all from one sample in a study of technical replicates of blood from several donors. Sequencing was performed with immunoSEQ multiplex PCR; in TCRdb, only in-frame clones are kept and a portion is missing. The sample has tens of thousands of clones; approximately 90% are singletons. Sequenced sample: T cells isolated from PBMCs. All receptors derive from a human donor in good health. CDR3s include the opening cysteine and the closing phenylalanine or tryptophan. The order of the fields is D gene, clone size, V gene, J gene, CDR3 protein, CDR3 DNA. A D gene is named only where the DNA matches it firmly. Clone size is given for some rows only: seen once, a few or many times, or a class if the clone is expanded.

TRBD1,NA,TRBV6-5,TRBJ2-7,CASSRDRIYEQYF,TGTGCCAGCAGCCGGGACAGGATCTACGAGCAGTACTTC
TRBD2,NA,TRBV4-2,TRBJ2-1,CASSQEGGGANEQFF,TGTGCCAGCAGCCAAGAGGGCGGGGGTGCGAATGAGCAGTTCTTC
TRBD1,NA,TRBV4-2,TRBJ1-2,CASSLSPDRRNSYGYTF,TGTGCCAGCAGCCTGAGCCCGGACAGGCGAAATTCCTATGGCTACACCTTC
TRBD2,NA,TRBV5-4,TRBJ2-5,CASSFGEGIRETQYF,TGTGCCAGCAGCTTCGGGGAGGGGATAAGAGAGACCCAGTACTTC
TRBD2,once,TRBV9,TRBJ2-5,CASSVGPVGGSQETQYF,TGTGCCAGCAGCGTAGGCCCAGTGGGGGGGAGTCAAGAGACCCAGTACTTC
NA,NA,TRBV5-6,TRBJ1-5,CASSFGPFSNQPQHF,TGTGCCAGCAGCTTTGGCCCCTTTAGCAATCAGCCCCAGCATTTT
TRBD2,NA,TRBV5-1,TRBJ2-1,CASSWGSSGGYNEQFF,TGCGCCAGCAGCTGGGGATCTAGCGGGGGTTACAATGAGCAGTTCTTC
NA,NA,TRBV9,TRBJ1-2,CASSLRGSGYTF,TGTGCCAGCAGCCTGAGGGGGAGTGGCTACACCTTC
TRBD2,NA,TRBV29-1,TRBJ2-1,CSVLRWREGLNEQFF,TGCAGCGTTCTGCGGTGGCGGGAGGGCCTCAATGAGCAGTTCTTC
NA,NA,TRBV12-2,TRBJ1-5,CASRYGRSNQPQHF,TGTGCAAGTCGCTACGGGAGAAGCAATCAGCCCCAGCATTTT
NA,NA,TRBV2,TRBJ2-1,CASSDPTASSYNEQFF,TGTGCCAGCAGTGACCCGACAGCAAGCTCCTACAATGAGCAGTTCTTC
NA,NA,TRBV6-1,TRBJ2-2,CASSTTGNTGELFF,TGTGCCAGCAGTACGACAGGGAACACCGGGGAGCTGTTTTTT
NA,once,TRBV29-1,TRBJ1-3,CSVEMGVGDTIYF,TGCAGCGTTGAAATGGGAGTCGGAGACACCATATATTTT
NA,NA,TRBV7-2,TRBJ1-2,CASMQGTGYTF,TGTGCCAGCATGCAGGGAACTGGCTACACCTTC
TRBD1,NA,TRBV7-9,TRBJ2-5,CASSPSGTGLQETQYF,TGTGCCAGCAGTCCTTCCGGGACAGGGCTCCAAGAGACCCAGTACTTC
TRBD1,NA,TRBV7-2,TRBJ2-4,CASSLGWDRVAKNIQYF,TGTGCCAGCAGCTTAGGGTGGGACAGGGTAGCCAAAAACATTCAGTACTTC
NA,NA,TRBV19,TRBJ2-7,CASSYFRDSYEQYF,TGTGCCAGTAGTTACTTCCGGGACTCCTACGAGCAGTACTTC
TRBD1,NA,TRBV7-9,TRBJ1-1,CASSLAPGGAEGTEAFF,TGTGCCAGCAGCTTAGCCCCAGGGGGAGCAGAGGGCACTGAAGCTTTCTTT
NA,NA,TRBV7-9,TRBJ1-3,CASSPRGISGNTIYF,TGTGCCAGCAGCCCGCGGGGGATCTCTGGAAACACCATATATTTT
TRBD1,NA,TRBV7-3,TRBJ2-1,CASSGAGTGNYNEQFF,TGTGCCAGCAGCGGGGCCGGGACAGGGAATTACAATGAGCAGTTCTTC
TRBD2,NA,TRBV11-2,TRBJ2-7,CASSLDRTSGAYEQYF,TGTGCCAGCAGCTTAGATCGGACTAGCGGAGCCTACGAGCAGTACTTC
TRBD1,NA,TRBV18,TRBJ1-2,CASSLGRGTGYGYTF,TGTGCCAGCTCACTCGGCAGGGGGACTGGGTATGGCTACACCTTC
NA,NA,TRBV11-2,TRBJ1-5,CASSLSRNQPQHF,TGTGCCAGCAGCTTGAGTAGAAATCAGCCCCAGCATTTT
TRBD1,NA,TRBV6-1,TRBJ1-2,CASSETGGLYGYTF,TGTGCCAGCAGTGAGACAGGGGGCCTCTATGGCTACACCTTC
NA,NA,TRBV7-2,TRBJ1-1,CASSLRTGQGQGAFF,TGTGCCAGCAGCTTAAGAACAGGGCAGGGCCAGGGGGCTTTCTTT
NA,once,TRBV7-3,TRBJ1-5,CASSLAPDQPQHF,TGTGCCAGCAGCTTAGCCCCGGATCAGCCCCAGCATTTT
NA,NA,TRBV4-1,TRBJ2-7,CASSQAGLSYEQYF,TGCGCCAGCAGCCAAGCGGGACTTTCCTACGAGCAGTACTTC
TRBD2,NA,TRBV7-8,TRBJ2-3,CASSQMSFAGGKDTQYF,TGTGCCAGCAGTCAAATGTCGTTTGCGGGGGGAAAAGATACGCAGTATTTT
TRBD2,NA,TRBV4-2,TRBJ2-7,CASSHGLGTSGYEQYF,TGTGCCAGCAGCCACGGACTGGGGACTAGCGGCTACGAGCAGTACTTC